This T cell receptor (beta chain) appears in the sequencing data of a study of cytomegalovirus exposure and HLA in healthy donors. CDR3 length: 15 amino acids. Germline V CDR1 and CDR2: MDHEN, SYDVKM. J lost 3 bases, V lost 5 bases, and 6 bases had no gene match. Primers for the PCR totalled 60 Vbeta and 13 Jbeta. Method: immunoSEQ multiplex PCR; TCRdb's copy keeps in-frame clones and lacks some. The top ten clones hold less than 0.85% of a sample with roughly 190,000 clones, 75% to 85% of them seen once. Sequenced material: PBMCs. The sequence came from a woman aged 18-29 years in good health and CMV-seronegative. J is TRBJ2-7 and V is TRBV28; 11 positions agree with TRBD2. In nucleotides, the CDR3 is TGTGCCAGCAGTCCCACTAGCGGGGGACTCTACGAGCAGTACTTC. Translation: CASSPTSGGLYEQYF.